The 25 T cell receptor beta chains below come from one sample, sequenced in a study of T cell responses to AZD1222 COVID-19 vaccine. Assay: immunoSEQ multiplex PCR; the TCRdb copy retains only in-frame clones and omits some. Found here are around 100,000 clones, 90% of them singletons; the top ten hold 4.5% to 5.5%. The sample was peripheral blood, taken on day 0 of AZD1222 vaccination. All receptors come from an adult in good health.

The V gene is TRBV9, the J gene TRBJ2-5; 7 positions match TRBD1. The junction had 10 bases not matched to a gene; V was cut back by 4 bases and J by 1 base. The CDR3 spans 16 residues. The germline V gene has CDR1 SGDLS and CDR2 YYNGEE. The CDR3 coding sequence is TGTGCCAGCAGCCTAGGGGACAGAGAGGGCCAAGAGACCCAGTACTTC. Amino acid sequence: CASSLGDREGQETQYF.

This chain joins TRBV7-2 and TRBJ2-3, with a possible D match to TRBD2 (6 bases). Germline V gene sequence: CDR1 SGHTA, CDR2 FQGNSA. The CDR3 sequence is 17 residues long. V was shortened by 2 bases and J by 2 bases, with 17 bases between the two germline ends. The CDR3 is CASSLPGGSGTTDTQYF. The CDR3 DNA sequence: TGTGCCAGCAGCTTACCCGGAGGGAGCGGCACCACAGATACGCAGTATTTT.

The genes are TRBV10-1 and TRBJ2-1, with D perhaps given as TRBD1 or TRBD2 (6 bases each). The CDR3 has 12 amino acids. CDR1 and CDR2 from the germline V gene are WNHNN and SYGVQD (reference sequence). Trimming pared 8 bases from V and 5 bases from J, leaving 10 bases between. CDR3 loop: CASEGGNNEQFF. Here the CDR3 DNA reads TGCGCCAGCGAAGGGGGGAACAATGAGCAGTTCTTC.

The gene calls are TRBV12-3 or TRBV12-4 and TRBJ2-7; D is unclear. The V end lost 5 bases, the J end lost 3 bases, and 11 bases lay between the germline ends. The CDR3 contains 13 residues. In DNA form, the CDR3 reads TGTGCCAGCAGTGACACGCAGGTCTACGAGCAGTACTTC. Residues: CASSDTQVYEQYF.

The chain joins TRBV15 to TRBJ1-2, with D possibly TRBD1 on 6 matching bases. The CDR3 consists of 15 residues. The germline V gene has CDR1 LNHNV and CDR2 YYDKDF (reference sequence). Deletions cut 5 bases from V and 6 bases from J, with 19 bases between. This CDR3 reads CATSEGGKVTDGYTF. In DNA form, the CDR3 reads TGTGCCACCAGCGAGGGGGGGAAGGTAACGGATGGCTACACCTTC. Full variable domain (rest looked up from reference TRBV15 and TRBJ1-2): DAMVIQNPRYQVTQFGKPVTLSCSQTLNHNVMYWYQQKSSQAPKLLFHYYDKDFNNEADTPDNFQSRRPNTSFCFLDIRSPGLGDTAMYLCATSEGGKVTDGYTFGSGTRLTVV.

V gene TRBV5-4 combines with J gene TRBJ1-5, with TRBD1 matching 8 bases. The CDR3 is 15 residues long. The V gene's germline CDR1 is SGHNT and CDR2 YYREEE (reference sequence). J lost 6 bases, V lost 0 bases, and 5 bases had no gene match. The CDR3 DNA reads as TGTGCCAGCAGCTTGGACAGGGGGTTCGTTCAGCCCCAGCATTTT. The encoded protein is CASSLDRGFVQPQHF.

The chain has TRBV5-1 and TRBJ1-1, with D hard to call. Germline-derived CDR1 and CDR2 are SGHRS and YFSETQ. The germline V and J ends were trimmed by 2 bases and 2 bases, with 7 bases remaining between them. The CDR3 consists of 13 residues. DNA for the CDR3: TGCGCCAGCAGCTTTTGGGGTAACACTGAAGCTTTCTTT. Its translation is CASSFWGNTEAFF. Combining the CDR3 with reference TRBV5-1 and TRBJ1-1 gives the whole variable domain KAGVTQTPRYLIKTRGQQVTLSCSPISGHRSVSWYQQTPGQGLQFLFEYFSETQRNKGNFPGRFSGRQFSNSRSEMNVSTLELGDSALYLCASSFWGNTEAFFGQGTRLTVV.

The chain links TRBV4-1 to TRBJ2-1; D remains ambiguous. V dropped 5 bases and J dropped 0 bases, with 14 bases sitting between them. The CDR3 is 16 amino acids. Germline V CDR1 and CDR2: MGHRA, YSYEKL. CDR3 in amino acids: CASSSTWSSSYNEQFF. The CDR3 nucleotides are TGCGCCAGCAGCTCCACCTGGTCGAGCTCCTACAATGAGCAGTTCTTC.

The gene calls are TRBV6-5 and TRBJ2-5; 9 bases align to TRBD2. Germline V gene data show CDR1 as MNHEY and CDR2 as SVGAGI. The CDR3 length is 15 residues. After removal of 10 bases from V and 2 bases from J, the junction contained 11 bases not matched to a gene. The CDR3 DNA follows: TGTGCCACTAGGAATAGCGGGGGCTTACAAGAGACCCAGTACTTC. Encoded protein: CATRNSGGLQETQYF.

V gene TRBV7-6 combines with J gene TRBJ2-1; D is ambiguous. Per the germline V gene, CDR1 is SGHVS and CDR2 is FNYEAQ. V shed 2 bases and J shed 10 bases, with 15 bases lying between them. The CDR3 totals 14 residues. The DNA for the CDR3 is TGTGCCAGCAGCTTATTGGGTGAACACAGAGAGCAGTTCTTC. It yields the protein CASSLLGEHREQFF. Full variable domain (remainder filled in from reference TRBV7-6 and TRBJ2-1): GAGVSQSPRYKVTKRGQDVALRCDPISGHVSLYWYRQALGQGPEFLTYFNYEAQQDKSGLPNDRFSAERPEGSISTLTIQRTEQRDSAMYRCASSLLGEHREQFFGPGTRLTVL.

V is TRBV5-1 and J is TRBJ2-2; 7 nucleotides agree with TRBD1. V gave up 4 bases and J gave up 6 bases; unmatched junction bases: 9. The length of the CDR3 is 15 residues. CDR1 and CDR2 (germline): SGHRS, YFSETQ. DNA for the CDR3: TGCGCCAGCAGCCGCACAGGGGAGACGTCCGGGGAGCTGTTTTTT. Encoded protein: CASSRTGETSGELFF.

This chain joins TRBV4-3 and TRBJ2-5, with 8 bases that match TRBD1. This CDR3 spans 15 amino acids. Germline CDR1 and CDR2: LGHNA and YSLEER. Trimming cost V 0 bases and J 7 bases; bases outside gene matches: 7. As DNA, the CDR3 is TGCGCCAGCAGCCAAGAATTGCAGGGGGCTGGGACCCAGTACTTC. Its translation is CASSQELQGAGTQYF.

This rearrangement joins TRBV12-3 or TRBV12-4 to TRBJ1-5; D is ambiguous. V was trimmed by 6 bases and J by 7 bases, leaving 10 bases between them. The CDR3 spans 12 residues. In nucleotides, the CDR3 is TGTGCCAGCAGCCGAGCCTCACAGCCCCAGCATTTT. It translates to CASSRASQPQHF.

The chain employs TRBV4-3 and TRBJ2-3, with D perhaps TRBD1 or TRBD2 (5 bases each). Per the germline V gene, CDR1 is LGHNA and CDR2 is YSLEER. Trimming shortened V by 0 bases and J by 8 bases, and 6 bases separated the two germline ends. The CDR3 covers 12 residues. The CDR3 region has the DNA TGCGCCAGCAGCCAAGAGAGGGGTACGCAGTATTTT. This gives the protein CASSQERGTQYF.

Written as DNA, the CDR3 is TGTGCCAGCAGTCACGGCGGATCTGAAGCTTTCTTT. Its translation is CASSHGGSEAFF. This chain links TRBV7-3 with TRBJ1-1; the D is unclear. CDR1 is SGHTA and CDR2 is FQGTGA in the germline V gene. The CDR3 totals 12 residues. Trimming pared 6 bases from V and 6 bases from J, leaving 11 bases between. Combining the CDR3 with reference TRBV7-3 and TRBJ1-1 gives the whole variable domain GAGVSQTPSNKVTEKGKYVELRCDPISGHTALYWYRQSLGQGPEFLIYFQGTGAADDSGLPNDRFFAVRPEGSVSTLKIQRTERGDSAVYLCASSHGGSEAFFGQGTRLTVV.

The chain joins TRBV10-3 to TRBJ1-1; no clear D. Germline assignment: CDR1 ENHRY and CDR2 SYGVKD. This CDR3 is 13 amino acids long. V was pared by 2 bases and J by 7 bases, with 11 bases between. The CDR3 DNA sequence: TGTGCCATCAGTGAGGGACGTAGCAATGAAGCTTTCTTT. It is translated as CAISEGRSNEAFF.

CDR3 amino acids: CASSARTGAPYEQYF. DNA for the CDR3: TGTGCCAGCAGCGCGCGGACGGGGGCCCCCTACGAGCAGTACTTC. This sequence joins TRBV6-6 and TRBJ2-7; perhaps D is TRBD1 or TRBD2 (6 bases each). The CDR3 is 15 amino acids. Trimming pared 6 bases from V and 2 bases from J, leaving 17 bases between. Germline V gene lookup returns CDR1 MNHNY and CDR2 SVGAGI (reference sequence).

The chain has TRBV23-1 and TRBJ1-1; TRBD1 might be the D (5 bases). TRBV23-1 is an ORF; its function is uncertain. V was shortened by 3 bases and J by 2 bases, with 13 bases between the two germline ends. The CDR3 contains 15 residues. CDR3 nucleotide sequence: TGCGCCAGCAGTCACCGGGGCAGGGCCAACACTGAAGCTTTCTTT. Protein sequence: CASSHRGRANTEAFF.

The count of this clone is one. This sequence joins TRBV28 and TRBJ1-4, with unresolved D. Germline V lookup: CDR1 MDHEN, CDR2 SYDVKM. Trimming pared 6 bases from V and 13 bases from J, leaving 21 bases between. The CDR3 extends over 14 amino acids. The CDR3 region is CASSTPGEVQRLFF. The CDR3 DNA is TGTGCCAGCAGCACCCCCGGGGAGGTCCAAAGACTGTTTTTT. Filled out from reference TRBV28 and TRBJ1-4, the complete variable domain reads DVKVTQSSRYLVKRTGEKVFLECVQDMDHENMFWYRQDPGLGLRLIYFSYDVKMKEKGDIPEGYSVSREKKERFSLILESASTNQTSMYLCASSTPGEVQRLFFGSGTQLSVL.

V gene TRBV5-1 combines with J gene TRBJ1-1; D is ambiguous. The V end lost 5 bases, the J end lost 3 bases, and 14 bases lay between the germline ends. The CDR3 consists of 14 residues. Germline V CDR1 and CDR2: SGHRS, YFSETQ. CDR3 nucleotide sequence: TGCGCCAGCAGACCCCCCCTCGAGGACACTGAAGCTTTCTTT. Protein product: CASRPPLEDTEAFF.

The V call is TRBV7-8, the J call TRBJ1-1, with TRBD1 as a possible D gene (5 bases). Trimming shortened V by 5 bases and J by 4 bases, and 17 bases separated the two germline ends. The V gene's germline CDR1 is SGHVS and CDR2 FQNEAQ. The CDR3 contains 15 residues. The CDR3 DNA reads TGTGCCAGCAGCCCCCTCGGAGGGACGGGCACTGAAGCTTTCTTT. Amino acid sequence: CASSPLGGTGTEAFF.

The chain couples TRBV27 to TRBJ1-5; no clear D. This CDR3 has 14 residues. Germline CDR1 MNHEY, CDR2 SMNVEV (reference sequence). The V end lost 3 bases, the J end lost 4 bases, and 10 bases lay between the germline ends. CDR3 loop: CASSFAGTNQPQHF. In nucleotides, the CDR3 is TGTGCCAGCAGTTTTGCTGGCACGAATCAGCCCCAGCATTTT.

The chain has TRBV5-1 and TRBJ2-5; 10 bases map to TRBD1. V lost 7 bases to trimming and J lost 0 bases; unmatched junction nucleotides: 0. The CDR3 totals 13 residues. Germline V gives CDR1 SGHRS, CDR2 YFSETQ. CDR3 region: CASGTGDQETQYF. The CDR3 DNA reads TGCGCCAGCGGGACAGGGGACCAAGAGACCCAGTACTTC.

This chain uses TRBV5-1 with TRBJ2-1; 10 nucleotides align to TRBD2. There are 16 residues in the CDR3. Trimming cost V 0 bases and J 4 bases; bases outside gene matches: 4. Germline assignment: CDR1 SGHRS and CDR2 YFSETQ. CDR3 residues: CASSLEASGGYNEQFF. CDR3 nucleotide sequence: TGCGCCAGCAGCTTGGAGGCTAGCGGGGGTTACAATGAGCAGTTCTTC.

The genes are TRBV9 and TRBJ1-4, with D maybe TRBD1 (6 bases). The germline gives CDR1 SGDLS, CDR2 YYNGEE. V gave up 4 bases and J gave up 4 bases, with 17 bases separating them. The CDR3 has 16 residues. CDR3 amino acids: CASSSRGGAGNEKLFF. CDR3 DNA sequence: TGTGCCAGCAGCTCAAGAGGGGGGGCCGGTAATGAAAAACTGTTTTTT. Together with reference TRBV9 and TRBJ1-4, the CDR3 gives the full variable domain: DSGVTQTPKHLITATGQRVTLRCSPRSGDLSVYWYQQSLDQGLQFLIQYYNGEERAKGNILERFSAQQFPDLHSELNLSSLELGDSALYFCASSSRGGAGNEKLFFGSGTQLSVL.